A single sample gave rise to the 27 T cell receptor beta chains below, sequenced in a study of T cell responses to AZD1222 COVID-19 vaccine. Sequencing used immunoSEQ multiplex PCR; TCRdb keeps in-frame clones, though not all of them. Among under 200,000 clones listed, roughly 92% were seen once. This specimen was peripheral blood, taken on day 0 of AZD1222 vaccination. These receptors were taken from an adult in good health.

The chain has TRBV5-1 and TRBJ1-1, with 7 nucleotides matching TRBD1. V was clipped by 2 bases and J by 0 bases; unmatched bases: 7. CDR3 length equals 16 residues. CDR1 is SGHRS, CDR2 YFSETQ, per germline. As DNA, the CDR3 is TGCGCCAGCAGCTTAGGTACAGGGGTCTTGAACACTGAAGCTTTCTTT. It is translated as CASSLGTGVLNTEAFF.

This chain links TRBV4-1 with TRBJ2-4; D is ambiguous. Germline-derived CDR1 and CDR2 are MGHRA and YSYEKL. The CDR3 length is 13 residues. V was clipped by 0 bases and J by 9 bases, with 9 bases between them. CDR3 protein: CASSQDLAIIQYF. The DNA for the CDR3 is TGCGCCAGCAGCCAAGATTTGGCTATCATTCAGTACTTC.

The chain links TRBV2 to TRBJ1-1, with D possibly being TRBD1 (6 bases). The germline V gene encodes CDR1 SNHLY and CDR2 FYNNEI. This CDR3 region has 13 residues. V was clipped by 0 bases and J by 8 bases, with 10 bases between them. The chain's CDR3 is CASSEAAGAEAFF. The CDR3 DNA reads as TGTGCCAGCAGTGAAGCGGCAGGGGCCGAAGCTTTCTTT.

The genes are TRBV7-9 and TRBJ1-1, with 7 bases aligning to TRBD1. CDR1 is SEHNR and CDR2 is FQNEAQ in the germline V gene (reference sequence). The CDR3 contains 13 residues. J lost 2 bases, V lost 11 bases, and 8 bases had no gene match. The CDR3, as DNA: TGTGCCGCACCCGGGACAGACAACACTGAAGCTTTCTTT. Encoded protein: CAAPGTDNTEAFF.

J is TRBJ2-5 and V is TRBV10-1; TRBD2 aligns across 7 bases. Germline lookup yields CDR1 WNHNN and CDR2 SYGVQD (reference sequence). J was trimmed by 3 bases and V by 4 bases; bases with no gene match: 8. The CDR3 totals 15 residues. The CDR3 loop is CASSVFEGGKETQYF. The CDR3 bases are TGCGCCAGCAGTGTCTTTGAGGGAGGGAAAGAGACCCAGTACTTC.

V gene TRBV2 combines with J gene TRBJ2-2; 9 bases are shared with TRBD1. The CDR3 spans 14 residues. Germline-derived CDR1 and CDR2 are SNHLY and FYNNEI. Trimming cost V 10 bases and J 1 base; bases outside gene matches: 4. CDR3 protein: CAKGTGWNTGELFF. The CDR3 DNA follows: TGTGCCAAAGGGACAGGGTGGAACACCGGGGAGCTGTTTTTT. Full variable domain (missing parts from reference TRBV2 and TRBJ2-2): EPEVTQTPSHQVTQMGQEVILRCVPISNHLYFYWYRQILGQKVEFLVSFYNNEISEKSEIFDDQFSVERPDGSNFTLKIRSTKLEDSAMYFCAKGTGWNTGELFFGEGSRLTVL.

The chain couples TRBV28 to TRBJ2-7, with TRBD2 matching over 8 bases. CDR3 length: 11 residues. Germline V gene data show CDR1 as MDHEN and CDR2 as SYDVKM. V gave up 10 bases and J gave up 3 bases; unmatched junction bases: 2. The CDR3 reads CAIAGLYEQYF. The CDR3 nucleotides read TGTGCCATAGCGGGACTCTACGAGCAGTACTTC.

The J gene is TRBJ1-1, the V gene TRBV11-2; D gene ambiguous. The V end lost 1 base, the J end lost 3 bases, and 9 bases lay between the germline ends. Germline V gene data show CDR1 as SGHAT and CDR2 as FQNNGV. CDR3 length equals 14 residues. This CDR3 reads CASSLGVRDTEAFF. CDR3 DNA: TGTGCCAGCAGCTTAGGGGTCCGGGACACTGAAGCTTTCTTT.

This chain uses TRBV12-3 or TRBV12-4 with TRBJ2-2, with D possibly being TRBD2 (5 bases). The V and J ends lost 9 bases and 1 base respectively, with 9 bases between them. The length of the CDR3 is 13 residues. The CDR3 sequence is CASISGNTGELFF. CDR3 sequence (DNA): TGTGCCAGTATCAGCGGGAACACCGGGGAGCTGTTTTTT.

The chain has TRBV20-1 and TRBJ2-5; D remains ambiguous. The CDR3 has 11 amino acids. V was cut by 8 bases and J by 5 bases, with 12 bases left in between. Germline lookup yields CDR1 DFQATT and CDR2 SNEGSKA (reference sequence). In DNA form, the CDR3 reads TGCAGTACCTTCGGGCTGGAGACCCAGTACTTC. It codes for CSTFGLETQYF.

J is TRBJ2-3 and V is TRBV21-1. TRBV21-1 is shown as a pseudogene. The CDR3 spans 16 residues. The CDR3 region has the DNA TGTGCCAGCAGCGGACCGTTGACCGGGACCACAGATACGCAGTATTTT. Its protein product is CASSGPLTGTTDTQYF.

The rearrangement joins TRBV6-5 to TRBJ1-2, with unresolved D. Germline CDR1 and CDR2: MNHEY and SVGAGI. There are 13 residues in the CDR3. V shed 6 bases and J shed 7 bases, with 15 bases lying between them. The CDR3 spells CASSPVGETGYTF. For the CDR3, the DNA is TGTGCCAGCAGCCCCGTTGGGGAGACTGGCTACACCTTC.

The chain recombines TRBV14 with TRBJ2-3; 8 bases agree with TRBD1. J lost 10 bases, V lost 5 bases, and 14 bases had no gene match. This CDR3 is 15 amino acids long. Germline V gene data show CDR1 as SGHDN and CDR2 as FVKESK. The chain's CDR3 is CASSFGQGDLKAQYF. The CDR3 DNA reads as TGTGCCAGCAGCTTCGGACAGGGAGACCTAAAGGCGCAGTATTTT.

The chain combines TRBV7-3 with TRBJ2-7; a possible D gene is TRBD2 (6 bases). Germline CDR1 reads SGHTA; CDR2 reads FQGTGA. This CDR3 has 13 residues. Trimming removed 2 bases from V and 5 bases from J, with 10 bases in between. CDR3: CASSLFGSDEQYF. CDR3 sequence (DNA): TGTGCCAGCAGCTTATTCGGGAGCGACGAGCAGTACTTC.

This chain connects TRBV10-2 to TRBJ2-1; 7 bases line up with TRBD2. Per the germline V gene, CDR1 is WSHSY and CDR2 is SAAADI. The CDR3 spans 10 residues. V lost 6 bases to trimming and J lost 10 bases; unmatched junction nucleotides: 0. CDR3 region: CASRAGEQFF. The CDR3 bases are TGCGCCAGCAGAGCGGGGGAGCAGTTCTTC.

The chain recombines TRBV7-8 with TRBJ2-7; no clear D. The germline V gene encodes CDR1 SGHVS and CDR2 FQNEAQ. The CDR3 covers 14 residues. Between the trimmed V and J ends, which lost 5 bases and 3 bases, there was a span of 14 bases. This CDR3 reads CASSQWLGVYEQYF. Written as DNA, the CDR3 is TGTGCCAGCAGCCAGTGGCTTGGGGTCTACGAGCAGTACTTC.

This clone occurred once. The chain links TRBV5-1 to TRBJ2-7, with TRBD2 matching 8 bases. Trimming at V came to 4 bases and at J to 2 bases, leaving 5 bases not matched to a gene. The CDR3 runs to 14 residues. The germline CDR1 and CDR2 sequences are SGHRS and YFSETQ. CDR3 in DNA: TGCGCCAGCAGCCCGGGACTAGAAGCCTACGAGCAGTACTTC. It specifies CASSPGLEAYEQYF.

The CDR3 sequence is CAIRPRESNYGYTF. The CDR3 DNA follows: TGTGCCATCAGGCCCAGGGAATCTAACTATGGCTACACCTTC. This chain uses TRBV10-3 with TRBJ1-2, with D possibly TRBD1 on 5 matching bases. V dropped 6 bases and J dropped 0 bases, with 11 bases sitting between them. The CDR3 spans 14 residues. The germline V gene has CDR1 ENHRY and CDR2 SYGVKD.

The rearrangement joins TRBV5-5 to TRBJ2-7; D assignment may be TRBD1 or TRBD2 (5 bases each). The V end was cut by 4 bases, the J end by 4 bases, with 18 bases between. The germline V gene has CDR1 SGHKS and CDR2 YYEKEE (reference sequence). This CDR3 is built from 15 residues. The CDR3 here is CASSTGPAGKYEQYF. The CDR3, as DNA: TGTGCCAGCAGCACGGGACCAGCCGGGAAGTACGAGCAGTACTTC. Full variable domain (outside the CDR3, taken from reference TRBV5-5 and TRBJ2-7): DAGVTQSPTHLIKTRGQQVTLRCSPISGHKSVSWYQQVLGQGPQFIFQYYEKEERGRGNFPDRFSARQFPNYSSELNVNALLLGDSALYLCASSTGPAGKYEQYFGPGTRLTVT.

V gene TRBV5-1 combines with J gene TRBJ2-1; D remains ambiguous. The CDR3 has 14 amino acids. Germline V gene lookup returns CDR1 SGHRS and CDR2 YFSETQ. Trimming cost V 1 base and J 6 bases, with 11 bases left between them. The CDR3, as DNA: TGCGCCAGCAGCTTGTCAATGTCTGCCAATGAGCAGTTCTTC. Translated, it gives CASSLSMSANEQFF.

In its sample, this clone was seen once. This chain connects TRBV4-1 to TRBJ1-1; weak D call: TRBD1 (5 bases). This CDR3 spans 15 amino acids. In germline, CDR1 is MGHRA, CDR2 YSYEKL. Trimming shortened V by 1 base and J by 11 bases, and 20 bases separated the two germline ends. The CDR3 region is CASSQGRQGGVEAFF. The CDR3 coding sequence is TGCGCCAGCAGCCAAGGGCGTCAGGGTGGCGTTGAGGCTTTCTTT.

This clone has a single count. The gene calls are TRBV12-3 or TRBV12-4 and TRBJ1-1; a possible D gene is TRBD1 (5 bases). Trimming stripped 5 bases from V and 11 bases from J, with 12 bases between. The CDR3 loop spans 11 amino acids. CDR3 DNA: TGTGCCAGCAGTGCTCTGGGACGGGCTTTCTTT. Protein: CASSALGRAFF.

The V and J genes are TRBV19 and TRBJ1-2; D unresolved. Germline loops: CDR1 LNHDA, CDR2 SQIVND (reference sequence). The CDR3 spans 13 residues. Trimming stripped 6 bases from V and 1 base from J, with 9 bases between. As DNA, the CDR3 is TGTGCCAGTAGGGTTAGGGATAACTATGGCTACACCTTC. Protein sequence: CASRVRDNYGYTF. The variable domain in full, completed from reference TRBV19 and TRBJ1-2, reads DGGITQSPKYLFRKEGQNVTLSCEQNLNHDAMYWYRQDPGQGLRLIYYSQIVNDFQKGDIAEGYSVSREKKESFPLTVTSAQKNPTAFYLCASRVRDNYGYTFGSGTRLTVV.

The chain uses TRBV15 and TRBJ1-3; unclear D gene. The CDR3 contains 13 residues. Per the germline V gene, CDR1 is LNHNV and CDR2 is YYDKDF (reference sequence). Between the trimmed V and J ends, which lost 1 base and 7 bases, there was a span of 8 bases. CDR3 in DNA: TGTGCCACCAGCAGAGGTATTCGGAACACCATATATTTT. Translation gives CATSRGIRNTIYF.

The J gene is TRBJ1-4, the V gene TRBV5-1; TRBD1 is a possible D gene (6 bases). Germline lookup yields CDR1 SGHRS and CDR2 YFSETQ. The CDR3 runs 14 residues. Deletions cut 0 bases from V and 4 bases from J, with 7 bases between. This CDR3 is CASSLGTVNEKLFF. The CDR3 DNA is TGCGCCAGCAGCTTGGGGACAGTTAATGAAAAACTGTTTTTT.

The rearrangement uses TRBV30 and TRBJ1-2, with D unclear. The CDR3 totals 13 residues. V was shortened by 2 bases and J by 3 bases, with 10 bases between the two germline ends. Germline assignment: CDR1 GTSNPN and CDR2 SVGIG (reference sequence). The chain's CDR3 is CAWSIRAYYGYTF. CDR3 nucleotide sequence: TGTGCCTGGAGTATAAGGGCCTACTATGGCTACACCTTC.

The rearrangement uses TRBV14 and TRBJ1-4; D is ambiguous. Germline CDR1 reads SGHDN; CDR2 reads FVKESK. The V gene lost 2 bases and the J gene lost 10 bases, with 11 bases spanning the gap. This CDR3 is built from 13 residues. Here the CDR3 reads CASSQSPGGKLFF. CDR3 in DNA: TGTGCCAGCAGCCAAAGCCCTGGCGGAAAACTGTTTTTT.